This T cell receptor (beta chain) was recovered during a study of T cells in Graves' hyperthyroidism and ophthalmopathy (dated by TCRdb to the late 2010s). Regarding the study in general: Peripheral blood samples were taken at initial diagnosis, before any treatment was given. A discovery cohort of about 96 patients, 43 with Graves' ophthalmopathy and 57 with stable Graves' hyperthyroidism, was used to find distinguishing TCR V-J signatures. Prospective prediction of ophthalmopathy was tested in an independent validation cohort consisting of some 19 hyperthyroidism patients and some 17 patients who later progressed to ophthalmopathy. The 100 discovery patients were randomly split 7:3 into training and test sets. Thyroid tissue and blood T-cell repertoires from about six Graves' hyperthyroidism patients were also compared in the study. Once sampling was done, hyperthyroidism patients were given methimazole at a starting dose of 30 mg daily, whereas ophthalmopathy patients were given high-dose intravenous methylprednisolone. The paper describes TCR Vbeta CDR3 sequencing of fewer than 150 peripheral blood samples, made up of 43 ophthalmopathy patients, 70 to 75 hyperthyroidism patients and 17 progressor patients. Findings and caveats that apply to the study as a whole: No statistical method was used to set the sample size in advance, and investigators knew the group allocation. A model built on a 13 V-J signature distinguished ophthalmopathy from stable hyperthyroidism, reaching about 88% sensitivity and about 81% specificity in cross-validation and 80%/75% in testing. Most expanded thyroid clonotypes (frequency above 0.001) were also detected in blood, suggesting blood repertoires may reflect thyroid immune responses. In validation, the model predicted progression to ophthalmopathy a median of 6.5 months before onset, with approximately 70% sensitivity and about 72% specificity.

This clonotype was recorded at least ten times. What this receptor recognizes is not known. Base-call qualities are not available, and no considerably larger clone is one nucleotide away. In the ophthalmopathy patients, disease was moderately to severely active, with a Clinical Activity Score of 3 or more, a NOSPECS grade of 4 or more, and a duration of less than 3 months. Any patient with an uncontrolled infection, another autoimmune disease, pregnancy or lactation was excluded. Diagnoses were based on clinical symptoms, serum thyroxine and TRAb, thyroid ultrasound and orbital computed tomography. Ficoll-Paque density gradient centrifugation was used to isolate PBMCs from approximately 10 ml of fresh peripheral blood. Total RNA was extracted with Trizol reagent, and quality was checked on an Agilent 2100 Bioanalyzer. For CDR1 and CDR2, the germline V gene (reference sequence) lists GTSNPN and SVGIG. Compared with germline, V lacks 6 bases and J lacks 5 bases; bases without a gene match: 5. The CDR3 starts with the cysteine, ends with the phenylalanine, and has 13 residues. This entry keeps only the CDR3 DNA: 39 bases, framed from base 1.

The TCR beta CDR3 regions were amplified from the RNA transcripts. A first-round RT-PCR of the TCR CDR3 used the HTBI primer set with the Qiagen OneStep RT-PCR kit. Libraries were constructed in a second round of multiplex PCR, after which size selection and purification were performed. The libraries were sequenced on an Illumina HiSeq2000 using paired-end 100 bp reads. As for the authors' bioinformatics: SOAPnuke was used to process the raw data, removing reads that contained adapters or uncalled bases, had a mean Phred below 15, or lacked an exact match to the constant primer or identifier. COPE v1.2.5 was used to merge the high-quality paired reads, and each unique nucleotide sequence was defined as a clonotype. MiTCR v1.1 was used to align clonotypes to the IMGT TRBV, TRBD and TRBJ reference segments. Analysis was restricted to V-J combinations with a frequency above 0.0001, which covered just over 98% of repertoires. The TCS score was defined as the ratio of F50 (clonal expansion) to E x V (chaos), calculated using BLOSUM62-based TCRdist between CDR3 peptides within each V-J. Welch's t-statistics and random forest reduced just over 500 V-J features to 10 to 15, which were used in a naive Bayes classifier (R e1071). Using fastp trimming at Q25 and MiXCR clonotype assembly, TCRdb reanalyzed the public sequencing data and kept in-frame beta chains. Records with the same CDR3 protein are collapsed into one entry carrying the most frequent genes and DNA. The V and J calls were determined by TCRdb, not by the authors. The sample data list 300,000 or so distinct CDR3 sequences, and around 15% of these were observed just once. Over 50% of the sample is in the top ten clones.

This receptor was obtained from a woman aged 55 to 70 with Graves' ophthalmopathy. The sample was blood. The chain was built from TRBV30 and TRBJ2-5; 11 bases in between match TRBD2. CDR3 protein: CACMVAGGETQYF. The DNA is TGTGCCTGTATGGTAGCGGGAGGGGAGACCCAGTACTTC.